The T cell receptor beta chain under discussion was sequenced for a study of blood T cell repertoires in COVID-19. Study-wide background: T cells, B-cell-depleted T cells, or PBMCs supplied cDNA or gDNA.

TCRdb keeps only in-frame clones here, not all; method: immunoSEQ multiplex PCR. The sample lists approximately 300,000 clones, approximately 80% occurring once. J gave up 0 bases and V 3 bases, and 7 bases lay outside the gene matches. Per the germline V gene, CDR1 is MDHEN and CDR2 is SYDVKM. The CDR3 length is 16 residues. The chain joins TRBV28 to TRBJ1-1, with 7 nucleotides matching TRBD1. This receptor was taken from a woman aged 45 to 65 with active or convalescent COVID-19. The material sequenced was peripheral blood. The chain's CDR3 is CASSLWAGGMNTEAFF. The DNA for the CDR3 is TGTGCCAGCAGTTTGTGGGCAGGGGGGATGAACACTGAAGCTTTCTTT. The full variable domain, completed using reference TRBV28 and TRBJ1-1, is DVKVTQSSRYLVKRTGEKVFLECVQDMDHENMFWYRQDPGLGLRLIYFSYDVKMKEKGDIPEGYSVSREKKERFSLILESASTNQTSMYLCASSLWAGGMNTEAFFGQGTRLTVV.